This TCR beta chain was captured by sequencing in a study of blood T cell repertoires in COVID-19. Overall study: PBMCs, B-cell-depleted T cells, or T cells provided the cDNA or gDNA that made up the material.

In the original analysis: Counts of nucleated cells, estimated from reference gene primer amplification, were obtained. Some clones are missing from TCRdb's copy, which holds only in-frame ones; the method was immunoSEQ multiplex PCR. V, J and clone size derive from that table, while D and trimming were established from the DNA sequence. The data hold about 260,000 clones, with under 90% observed a single time. The CDR3 contains 15 residues. V lost 0 bases to trimming and J lost 8 bases; unmatched junction nucleotides: 6. The germline V gene encodes CDR1 LNHNV and CDR2 YYDKDF (reference sequence). Categorization into cohorts depended on clinical history that participants reported.

The clonotype comes from a man aged 25 to 40 with acute COVID-19. Sequenced material: PBMCs or T cells enriched from blood (not recorded which). The V gene is TRBV15, the J gene TRBJ1-2, with TRBD1 matching 10 bases. The CDR3 bases are TGTGCCACCAGCAGAGATTGGACAGGGGGTATAGGCTACACCTTC. Translating it yields CATSRDWTGGIGYTF.